The sequence of this TCR beta chain was determined in a study of T cell responses to AZD1222 COVID-19 vaccine (dated by TCRdb to about 2021). Background on the whole study: AZD1222 recipients with second doses at about 4 weeks or about 12 weeks were pooled, because spike-specific TCR depth and breadth did not differ between schedules. A total of under 250 trial participants underwent TCR sequencing, of whom 207 had received two doses of AZD1222 and approximately 26 had received two doses of the MenACWY control vaccine. Trial participants were enrolled into age subgroups of 18-55, 56-69 and 70-plus years, which contained roughly 150, 30 and 60 TCR-sequenced participants, respectively.

Clipping removes 3 bases from V and 0 bases from J, with 23 as the unmatched junction base count. There are 22 amino acids in the CDR3, from cysteine to phenylalanine inclusive. Of all the DNA, just the CDR3 is kept, 66 bases in frame from base 1. The germline V gene specifies SGHDN as CDR1 and FVKESK as CDR2. The CDR3 regions of human TCRbeta chains were subjected to immunosequencing. Under the source paper's analysis protocol: Repertoire TCRs were matched against a reference library of SARS-CoV-2-specific TCRs generated with the MIRA antigen-specificity platform. Breadth meant the fraction of unique TCRs that were SARS-CoV-2-associated, whereas depth meant the fraction of total T cells that were SARS-CoV-2-associated. Using the MIRA data, every spike-specific TCR was mapped to the spike region that the TCR reacted to and assigned to either a CD4 or a CD8 class. Log10-transformed breadth and depth values were compared by one-way ANOVA with Sidak's multiple comparisons tests. As stored in TCRdb, this immuneACCESS dataset retains in-frame rearrangements with V and J assigned. A fraction of the clones does not appear; measured against another copy, unresolved V genes explain less than half of the discrepancy, and the remainder lacks a known reason. The V and J calls and the clone size are those of that table, but D and trimming were determined from the DNA. The sample contains under 200,000 clones, just under 95% of them found a single time. Around 1.5% of the sample is in the top ten clones.

Study-wide conclusions, independent of this receptor: The 56-69-year group was small, and its depth increase did not reach significance, likely because of low power. Only five to seven AZD1222 recipients were SARS-CoV-2 seropositive at baseline, limiting conclusions about previously exposed vaccinees. The vaccine-associated CD4 TCRs covered the entire spike protein, and the dominant responses fell in regions 160-218 and 743-854. Epitopes outside the regions mutated in the B.1.351 and B.1.1.7 variants were reportedly recognized by nearly half of the unique spike-specific TCRs. Participants were mostly white British and included more females than males, and it was suggested by the authors that clonal diversity may have been underestimated. After two AZD1222 doses, both the breadth and the depth of spike-specific TCRs were significantly higher than at day 0 and than in MenACWY recipients. Because no day 14 peak-response samples were available, repertoires were characterized only after the peak T cell response.

As for this clone: It has no known antigen specificity. Base qualities are missing; no much larger clone stands one base away.

The label giving this sample's time point can be read as: baseline before first vaccination. Vaccinee samples were obtained from the UK trials COV001 and COV002, which included a single-blind randomized controlled phase 2/3 trial of AZD1222 (ChAdOx1 nCoV-19) in healthy adults. For TCRbeta chain sequencing, PBMC samples were collected from trial participants at day 0 and at day 28 after the second dose. The sequence links TRBV14 to TRBJ1-5; 7 of the junction bases match TRBD1. The clonotype originates from an adult in good health. The sample in question was peripheral blood, obtained on day 0 of AZD1222 vaccination. The bases are TGTGCCAGCAGCCACCAAGGGGGCAGTAAATTCCTTAAAGACAATAGCAATCAGCCCCAGCATTTT. This encodes CASSHQGGSKFLKDNSNQPQHF.